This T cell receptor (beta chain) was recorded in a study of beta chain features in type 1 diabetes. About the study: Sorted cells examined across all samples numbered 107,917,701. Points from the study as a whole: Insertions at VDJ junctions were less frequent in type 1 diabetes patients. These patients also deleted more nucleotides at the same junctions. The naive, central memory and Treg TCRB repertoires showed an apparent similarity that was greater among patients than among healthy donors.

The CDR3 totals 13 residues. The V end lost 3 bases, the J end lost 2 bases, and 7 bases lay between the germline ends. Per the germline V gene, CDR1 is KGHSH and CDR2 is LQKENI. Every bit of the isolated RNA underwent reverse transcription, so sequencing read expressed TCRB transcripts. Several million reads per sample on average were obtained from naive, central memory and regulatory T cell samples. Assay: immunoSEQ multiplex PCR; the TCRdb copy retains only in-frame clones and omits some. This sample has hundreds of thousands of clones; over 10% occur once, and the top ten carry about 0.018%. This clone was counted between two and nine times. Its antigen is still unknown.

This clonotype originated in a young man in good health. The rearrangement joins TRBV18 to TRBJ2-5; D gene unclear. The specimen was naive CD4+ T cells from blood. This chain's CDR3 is CASSPVPQETQYF. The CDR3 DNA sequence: TGTGCCAGCTCACCCGTCCCGCAAGAGACCCAGTACTTC.